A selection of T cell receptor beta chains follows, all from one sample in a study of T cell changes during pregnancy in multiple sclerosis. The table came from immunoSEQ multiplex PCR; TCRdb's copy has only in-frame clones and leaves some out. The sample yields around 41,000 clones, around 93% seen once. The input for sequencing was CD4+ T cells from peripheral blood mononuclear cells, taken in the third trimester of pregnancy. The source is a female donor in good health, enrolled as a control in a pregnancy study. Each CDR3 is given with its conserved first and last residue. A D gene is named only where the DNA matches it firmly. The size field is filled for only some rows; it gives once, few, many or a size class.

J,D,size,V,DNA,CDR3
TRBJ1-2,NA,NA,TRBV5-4,TGTGCCAGCAGCCGCCCGGGGTCGGCTGGCTACACCTTC,CASSRPGSAGYTF
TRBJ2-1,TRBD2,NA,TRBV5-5,TGTGCCAGCAGCTTGGTACTAGCGGGCATCTCCTACAATGAGCAGTTCTTC,CASSLVLAGISYNEQFF
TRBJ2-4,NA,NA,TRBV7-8,TGTGCCAGCAGCTTAGTGGGTAGCGGAAAAAACATTCAGTACTTC,CASSLVGSGKNIQYF
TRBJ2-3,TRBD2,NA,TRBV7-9,TGTGCCAGCAATAATGCGGGAGGGCCAGATACGCAGTATTTT,CASNNAGGPDTQYF
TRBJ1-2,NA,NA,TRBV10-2,TGCGCCAGCACCGATAGCAAAGCCTATGGCTACACCTTC,CASTDSKAYGYTF
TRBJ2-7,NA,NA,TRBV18,TGTGCCAGCTCACGGTTGCGGACACCCTACGAGCAGTACTTC,CASSRLRTPYEQYF
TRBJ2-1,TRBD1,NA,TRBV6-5,TGTGCCAGCAGTTACCGGGGACAGAATAATGAGCAGTTCTTC,CASSYRGQNNEQFF
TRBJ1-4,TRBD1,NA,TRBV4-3,TGCGCCAGCAGCCCCCAAGTGGGGGGCAGGGGGCCGGTTAATGAAAAACTGTTTTTT,CASSPQVGGRGPVNEKLFF
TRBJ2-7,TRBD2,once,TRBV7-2,TGTGCCAGCAGCTTCAGGGTGGCTAGCGGACGCTACGAGCAGTACTTC,CASSFRVASGRYEQYF
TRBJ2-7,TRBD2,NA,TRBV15,TGTGCCACCAGCAAGACTAGCCGAGGCGAGCAGTACTTC,CATSKTSRGEQYF
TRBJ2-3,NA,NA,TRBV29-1,TGCAGCGTTGTTCGAGACACCATTTCCACAGATACGCAGTATTTT,CSVVRDTISTDTQYF
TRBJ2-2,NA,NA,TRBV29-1,TGCAGCGTACTGGGACTCACGAACACCGGGGAGCTGTTTTTT,CSVLGLTNTGELFF
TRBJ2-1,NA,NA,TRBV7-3,TGTGCCAGCAGCTTAACGTATGGCCTGGGGGCGAATGAGCAGTTCTTC,CASSLTYGLGANEQFF
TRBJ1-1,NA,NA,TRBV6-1,TGTGCCAGCAGTAGGGTTGACAGAGACACTGAAGCTTTCTTT,CASSRVDRDTEAFF
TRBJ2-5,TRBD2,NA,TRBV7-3,TGTGCCAGCCCCCCCCGACAGCGGGAGGGCCCCCAAGAGACCCAGTACTTC,CASPPRQREGPQETQYF
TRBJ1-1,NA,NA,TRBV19,TGTGCCAGTAGCCCTAGGGGCGTCGCTGAAGCTTTCTTT,CASSPRGVAEAFF
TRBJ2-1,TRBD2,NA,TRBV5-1,TGCGCCAGCAGCTTGAGGCTAGCGGGAGAGTTAGATGAGCAGTTCTTC,CASSLRLAGELDEQFF
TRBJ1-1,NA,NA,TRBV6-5,TGTGCCAGCAGTTACTCGGGAGGGGACGGTACTGAAGCTTTCTTT,CASSYSGGDGTEAFF
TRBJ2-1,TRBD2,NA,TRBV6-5,TGTGCCAGCAGGGCTTTGAGCGGGAGTTACAATGAGCAGTTCTTC,CASRALSGSYNEQFF
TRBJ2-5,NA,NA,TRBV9,TGTGCCAGCAGCGTAGTCTCCGGGGAAGAGACCCAGTACTTC,CASSVVSGEETQYF
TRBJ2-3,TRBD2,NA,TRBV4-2,TGTGCCAGCAGCCTTGCCCTGACTAGCGGGAGTGATACGCAGTATTTT,CASSLALTSGSDTQYF
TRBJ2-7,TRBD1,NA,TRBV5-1,TGCGCCAGCAATCTCGGACAGGGTACCTACGAGCAGTACTTC,CASNLGQGTYEQYF
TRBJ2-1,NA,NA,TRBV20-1,TGCAGTGTTCCCCGCAATGAGCAGTTCTTC,CSVPRNEQFF
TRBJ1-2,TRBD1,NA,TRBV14,TGTGCCAGCAGCCTCCTCCGGGACAGGGCCGCGGGCTACACCTTC,CASSLLRDRAAGYTF
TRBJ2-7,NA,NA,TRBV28,TGTGCCAGCGGGCGGAGGCTCATCTACGAGCAGTACTTC,CASGRRLIYEQYF
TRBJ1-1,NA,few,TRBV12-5,TGTGCTAGTGGTTTGCAGGGGATGAACACTGAAGCTTTCTTT,CASGLQGMNTEAFF
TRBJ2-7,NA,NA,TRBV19,TGTGCCAGTAGCAGGCGGGGGCAGGGGTACGAGCAGTACTTC,CASSRRGQGYEQYF
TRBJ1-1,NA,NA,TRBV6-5,TGTGCCAGCAGTTACACAGGGAATTATGGCACTGAAGCTTTCTTT,CASSYTGNYGTEAFF
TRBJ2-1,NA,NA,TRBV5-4,TGTGCCAGCGCCGAGGGGGGGGGCCGATCCTACAATGAGCAGTTCTTC,CASAEGGGRSYNEQFF
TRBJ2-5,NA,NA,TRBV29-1,TGCAGCGTACGACCGGGACTTCAAGAGACCCAGTACTTC,CSVRPGLQETQYF
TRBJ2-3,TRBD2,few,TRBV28,TGTGCCAGCAGTCGTAGCGGGAGTTATAGAGATACGCAGTATTTT,CASSRSGSYRDTQYF
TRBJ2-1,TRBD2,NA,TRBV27,TGTGCCAGCAGTCGGGAGGGCCTGAGAAATGAGCAGTTCTTC,CASSREGLRNEQFF
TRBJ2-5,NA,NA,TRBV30,TGTGCCTGGGGGAGAGGGGGTGCCGTCCAAGAGACCCAGTACTTC,CAWGRGGAVQETQYF
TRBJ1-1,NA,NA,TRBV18,TGTGCCAGCTCATCGGACAGACACACTGAAGCTTTCTTT,CASSSDRHTEAFF
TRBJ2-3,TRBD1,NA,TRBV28,TGTGCCAGCCTCCACCCCGGGACAGGGGACCGGGGTACGCAGTATTTT,CASLHPGTGDRGTQYF
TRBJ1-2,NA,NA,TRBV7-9,TGTGCCAGCAGGGAATCGGGGGTATCTTTTTCAAACTATGGCTACACCTTC,CASRESGVSFSNYGYTF
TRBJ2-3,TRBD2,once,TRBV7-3,TGTGCCAGCAGCTTAGATGCGGGAGGCCAAAATACGCAGTATTTT,CASSLDAGGQNTQYF
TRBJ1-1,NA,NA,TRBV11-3,TGTGCCAGCAGCTTAGGCGGCGGAAGGCACACTGAAGCTTTCTTT,CASSLGGGRHTEAFF
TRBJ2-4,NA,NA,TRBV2,TGTGCCAGCACGGGGGAGGCGGTAACAAACATTCAGTACTTC,CASTGEAVTNIQYF
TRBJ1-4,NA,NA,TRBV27,TGTGCCAGCAAAGCCGGCGGGGGGACGGGCGGAAAACTGTTTTTT,CASKAGGGTGGKLFF
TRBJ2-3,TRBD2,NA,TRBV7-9,TGTGCCAGCAGCTTAGCGTCGGGGGGATCGACAGATACGCAGTATTTT,CASSLASGGSTDTQYF
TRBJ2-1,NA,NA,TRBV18,TGTGCCAGCTCAGAAGGGGATCGGCCCTCCAATGAGCAGTTCTTC,CASSEGDRPSNEQFF
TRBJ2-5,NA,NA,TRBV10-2,TGCGCCAGCAGCCGTTCGGTTTACCAAGAGACCCAGTACTTC,CASSRSVYQETQYF
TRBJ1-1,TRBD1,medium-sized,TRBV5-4,TGTGCCAGCAGCCCGACAGGGGGCGCGTACACTGAAGCTTTCTTT,CASSPTGGAYTEAFF
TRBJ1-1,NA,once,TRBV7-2,TGTGCCAGCAGCTCGCGACTGATGAACACTGAAGCTTTCTTT,CASSSRLMNTEAFF
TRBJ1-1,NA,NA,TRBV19,TGTGCCAGTAGTCGAAGGGGTTCGCTCCTTGAAGCTTTCTTT,CASSRRGSLLEAFF
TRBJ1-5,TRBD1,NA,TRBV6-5,TGTGCCAGCAGTTACTCTGGGACAGGAAATCAGCCCCAGCATTTT,CASSYSGTGNQPQHF
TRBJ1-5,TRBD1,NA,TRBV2,TGTGCCAGCAGTGGGGGACAGGGGAATCAGCCCCAGCATTTT,CASSGGQGNQPQHF
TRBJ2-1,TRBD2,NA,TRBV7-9,TGTGCCAGCAGCTCAGTAGCGGGGGCCTACAATGAGCAGTTCTTC,CASSSVAGAYNEQFF
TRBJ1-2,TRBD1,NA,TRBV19,TGTGCCAGTACCTCAAGACAGGGAGCTAACTATGGCTACACCTTC,CASTSRQGANYGYTF